The clone carrying this T cell receptor beta chain was detected a few times. The sample originates from a study of quantifying T cell responses using KT2 cells. About the research overall: TCR alpha and beta constant-region primers primed reverse transcription of RNA.

Germline CDR1 and CDR2: PRHDT and FYEKMQ (reference sequence). The CDR3 is 16 residues long. After removal of 5 bases from V and 9 bases from J, the junction contained 10 bases not matched to a gene. An oligo carrying a UMI was ligated to the cDNA 3' end. First-round PCR used approximately 4 cycles and beta primers RC1.1 and RC1.2 covering TRBC1 and TRBC2. A single record per CDR3 protein comes from TCRdb applying MiXCR to the UMI-ligation and nested PCR reads. The sample contains approximately 46,000 distinct CDR3 sequences, roughly 12% of which appear only once. Sample: PBMCs spiked with cells of the T cell clone KT2. The chain recombines TRBV13 with TRBJ2-3; TRBD2 agrees at 14 bases. The receptor was isolated from a human donor. The CDR3 bases are TGTGCCAGCAGCCCGCCCCGACTAGCGGGAGGGGGGACGCAGTATTTT. It encodes CASSPPRLAGGGTQYF.